A single T cell receptor (beta chain) is shown here with its context. The antigen remains undetermined. This record belongs to a study of blood T cells in healthy people across ages. Study-level points and caveats: Significant beta diversity loss was already apparent by age approximately 38, declining roughly linearly.

Primed by a sample-barcoded 5' primer and a J-beta primer mix, a second PCR proceeded for roughly 6 to 12 cycles. TCRdb redid the calling of the 5' RACE reads with MiXCR, one entry per CDR3 protein. The sample shows 800,000 or so distinct CDR3 sequences, about 25% of them seen only once. After removal of 5 bases from V and 6 bases from J, the junction contained 13 bases not matched to a gene. The CDR3 totals 17 residues. In germline, CDR1 is SGHDN, CDR2 FVKESK. The data were also submitted as part of a second study, on T cells of mothers and their children. According to that study: Whatever RNA was extracted went entirely into cDNA synthesis, at about 1.5 ug per 15 ul.

The receptor was isolated from a boy between 5 and 17 years old in good health. Specimen: blood. The chain joins TRBV14 to TRBJ1-5, with TRBD1 matching 10 bases. The CDR3 is CASSSPDRGREAQPQHF. In nucleotides, the CDR3 is TGTGCCAGCAGCTCCCCTGACAGGGGGCGTGAGGCTCAGCCCCAGCATTTT.